What follows are 22 T cell receptor beta chains derived from one specimen sequenced in a study of cytomegalovirus exposure and HLA in healthy donors. With 60 Vbeta and 13 Jbeta primers, the PCR was carried out. Assay used: immunoSEQ multiplex PCR; TCRdb lists only in-frame clones, some missing. The sample totals some 130,000 clones. Sequencing was done on a sample of PBMCs. The receptors stem from a woman in her 40s in good health and CMV-seropositive.

The J gene is TRBJ2-7, the V gene TRBV6-5; TRBD2 aligns across 7 bases. The CDR3 loop spans 13 amino acids. V lost 5 bases, J lost 2 bases, and 3 bases stayed unmatched. Germline V gene lookup returns CDR1 MNHEY and CDR2 SVGAGI. The CDR3 DNA follows: TGTGCCAGCAGTCTAGCGGTCGCCTACGAGCAGTACTTC. Translation: CASSLAVAYEQYF.

A word on this clone: The junction shows a germline mismatch at one end, possibly a read error. V usage is TRBV27 and J usage is TRBJ2-7; tentative D call: TRBD1 (5 bases). The CDR3 length is 10 residues. CDR1 and CDR2 (germline): MNHEY, SMNVEV (reference sequence). The CDR3 region is CASRTGQRVF. DNA for the CDR3: TGTGCCAGCAGAACAGGTCAAAGAGTCTTC.

The chain uses TRBV5-1 and TRBJ1-2; D is uncertain. Trimming took 3 bases from V and 0 from J, leaving 12 bases between them. CDR1 and CDR2 (germline): SGHRS, YFSETQ. The CDR3 has 15 amino acids. As DNA, the CDR3 is TGCGCCAGCAGCTCCGGGGAGCGGGCTAACTATGGCTACACCTTC. Encoded protein: CASSSGERANYGYTF.

This rearrangement joins TRBV5-1 to TRBJ1-1; D is possibly TRBD1 (6 bases). With 4 bases removed from V and 5 bases from J, the gap between germline ends came to 12 bases. Germline V gene lookup returns CDR1 SGHRS and CDR2 YFSETQ. This CDR3 has 13 residues. CDR3 DNA sequence: TGCGCCAGCAGCCTTGGACAGCGGACTGAAGCTTTCTTT. Encoded protein: CASSLGQRTEAFF.

CDR3 nucleotides: TGTGCCAGCAGCTTAGTAGGACAGGGGACCCTAGATGGGGCCAACGTCCTGACTTTC. Protein product: CASSLVGQGTLDGANVLTF. The chain combines TRBV7-2 with TRBJ2-6; 9 bases map to TRBD1. Losses at the gene ends were 1 base for V and 3 bases for J; bases not matched to a gene: 10. This CDR3 has 19 amino acids. The germline gives CDR1 SGHTA, CDR2 FQGNSA.

Comments on this clone: The same CDR3 also results from other DNA sequences found in this sample. V usage is TRBV2 and J usage is TRBJ1-1; weak D call: TRBD1 (6 bases). V lost 5 bases and J 5 bases, leaving 18 bases between the germline ends. The CDR3 runs to 15 residues. Germline V gives CDR1 SNHLY, CDR2 FYNNEI. The CDR3 DNA reads as TGTGCCAGCAGTCCGACCGGGACAAGCCGGACTGAAGCTTTCTTT. Translated: CASSPTGTSRTEAFF.

The chain employs TRBV10-2 and TRBJ2-2; 9 bases agree with TRBD2. Trimming took 8 bases from V and 3 from J; bases not matched to a gene: 10. CDR3 size: 16 residues. CDR1 and CDR2 from the germline V gene are WSHSY and SAAADI. The chain's CDR3 is CASDGGVAGDTGELFF. DNA for the CDR3: TGCGCCAGCGACGGGGGGGTAGCGGGAGACACCGGGGAGCTGTTTTTT.

The chain joins TRBV5-5 to TRBJ2-1; 9 bases agree with TRBD2. Trimming removed 0 bases from V and 7 bases from J; junction bases left unmatched: 5. This CDR3 spans 15 amino acids. Germline V lookup: CDR1 SGHKS, CDR2 YYEKEE (reference sequence). CDR3 sequence reads: CASSLVVSGRNEQFF. CDR3 coding DNA: TGTGCCAGCAGCTTGGTTGTTAGCGGGAGAAATGAGCAGTTCTTC. The full variable domain, its missing parts supplied by reference TRBV5-5 and TRBJ2-1, is DAGVTQSPTHLIKTRGQQVTLRCSPISGHKSVSWYQQVLGQGPQFIFQYYEKEERGRGNFPDRFSARQFPNYSSELNVNALLLGDSALYLCASSLVVSGRNEQFFGPGTRLTVL.

The rearrangement joins TRBV5-1 to TRBJ2-7; 10 nucleotides agree with TRBD1. V shed 1 base, J shed 6 bases, and the junction held 13 bases outside the gene matches. Per germline, CDR1 SGHRS and CDR2 YFSETQ. The CDR3 spans 17 residues. The CDR3 protein is CASSLRGGTGVFGEQYF. Here the CDR3 DNA reads TGCGCCAGCAGCTTGAGAGGCGGGACAGGGGTATTTGGCGAGCAGTACTTC.

This chain joins TRBV28 and TRBJ2-1, with TRBD1 as a possible D gene (6 bases). Germline lookup yields CDR1 MDHEN and CDR2 SYDVKM. Trimming stripped 7 bases from V and 5 bases from J, with 18 bases between. The CDR3 sequence is 15 residues long. DNA for the CDR3: TGTGCCAGCATCTTTTCAGACAGGCCGAACAATGAGCAGTTCTTC. Translated, it gives CASIFSDRPNNEQFF. Full variable domain (rest looked up from reference TRBV28 and TRBJ2-1): DVKVTQSSRYLVKRTGEKVFLECVQDMDHENMFWYRQDPGLGLRLIYFSYDVKMKEKGDIPEGYSVSREKKERFSLILESASTNQTSMYLCASIFSDRPNNEQFFGPGTRLTVL.

The chain uses TRBV30 and TRBJ2-3; weak D call: TRBD2 (6 bases). The CDR3 totals 15 residues. The V end lost 0 bases, the J end lost 2 bases, and 12 bases lay between the germline ends. Germline V gene data show CDR1 as GTSNPN and CDR2 as SVGIG (reference sequence). The CDR3 DNA reads as TGTGCCTGGAGTGTGATGGGCGGGGTCACAGATACGCAGTATTTT. Protein sequence: CAWSVMGGVTDTQYF.

The chain recombines TRBV10-3 with TRBJ1-5; D is unresolved. The CDR3 consists of 12 residues. V was clipped by 11 bases and J by 4 bases, with 12 bases between them. Germline V lookup: CDR1 ENHRY, CDR2 SYGVKD. Here the CDR3 reads CAVGPGNQPQHF. DNA of the CDR3: TGTGCCGTTGGGCCGGGGAATCAGCCCCAGCATTTT.

In DNA form, the CDR3 reads TGTGCCAGCTCGTCTACAGGGGCCCCTAACTATGGCTACACCTTC. This gives the protein CASSSTGAPNYGYTF. This chain connects TRBV18 to TRBJ1-2; 7 bases align to TRBD1. This CDR3 region has 15 residues. Germline CDR1 and CDR2: KGHSH and LQKENI. J gave up 0 bases and V 6 bases, and 7 bases lay outside the gene matches.

The CDR3 DNA sequence: TGTGCCAGCAGACAGGGATCGAACACTGAAGCTTTCTTT. It encodes CASRQGSNTEAFF. V is TRBV6-1 and J is TRBJ1-1, with D perhaps matching TRBD1 (6 bases). CDR3 length: 13 amino acids. Germline CDR1 and CDR2: MNHNS and SASEGT. The V end lost 6 bases, the J end lost 1 base, and 9 bases lay between the germline ends.

The chain carries TRBV28 and TRBJ1-5, with D possibly TRBD1 on 6 matching bases. V dropped 6 bases and J dropped 6 bases, with 15 bases sitting between them. In germline, CDR1 is MDHEN, CDR2 SYDVKM. This CDR3 comprises 14 residues. The CDR3 nucleotides read TGTGCCAGCAGGCCAGGACAGTTTGGTCAGCCCCAGCATTTT. It codes for CASRPGQFGQPQHF. Supplemented by reference TRBV28 and TRBJ1-5, the full variable domain reads DVKVTQSSRYLVKRTGEKVFLECVQDMDHENMFWYRQDPGLGLRLIYFSYDVKMKEKGDIPEGYSVSREKKERFSLILESASTNQTSMYLCASRPGQFGQPQHFGDGTRLSIL.

The genes are TRBV6-1 and TRBJ2-1; 11 bases align to TRBD2. V lost 6 bases and J lost 1; bases outside the gene matches: 11. Germline assignment: CDR1 MNHNS and CDR2 SASEGT. CDR3 size: 18 residues. The CDR3 reads CASREIAGGLTSYNEQFF. The CDR3 DNA sequence: TGTGCCAGCAGGGAAATAGCGGGAGGGCTAACTTCCTACAATGAGCAGTTCTTC.

The chain joins TRBV5-6 to TRBJ1-2; TRBD1 might be the D (6 bases). This CDR3 has 14 residues. V lost 4 bases and J lost 3, with 13 bases in between. Germline CDR1 reads SGHDT; CDR2 reads YYEEEE. Here the CDR3 reads CASSRWTAYYGYTF. CDR3 nucleotides: TGTGCCAGCAGCCGTTGGACAGCGTACTATGGCTACACCTTC.

This chain joins TRBV27 and TRBJ2-4; 9 bases map to TRBD1. The CDR3 is 13 residues long. Germline V gene sequence: CDR1 MNHEY, CDR2 SMNVEV (reference sequence). Losses at the gene ends were 5 bases for V and 12 bases for J; bases not matched to a gene: 8. CDR3 in amino acids: CASSLLTGGHQYF. The CDR3 coding sequence is TGTGCCAGCAGTCTATTGACAGGGGGGCATCAGTACTTC.

The chain is built from TRBV6-4 and TRBJ1-4, with a possible D match to TRBD1 (6 bases). V dropped 10 bases and J dropped 5 bases, with 11 bases sitting between them. CDR3 length: 12 amino acids. CDR1 is MRHNA, CDR2 SNTAGT, per germline. CDR3 DNA sequence: TGTGCCATCGGGGACAAAAATGAAAAACTGTTTTTT. Residues: CAIGDKNEKLFF.

The chain uses TRBV5-4 and TRBJ2-1, with 15 bases fitting TRBD2. The V gene end was trimmed by 3 bases and the J gene end by 6 bases; junction bases not matched to a gene: 10. The V gene's germline CDR1 is SGHNT and CDR2 YYREEE (reference sequence). CDR3 length: 18 residues. The CDR3 DNA reads TGTGCCAGCAGCTCCGGACTAGCGGGAGGGTGGGAGGGCAATGAGCAGTTCTTC. The encoded protein is CASSSGLAGGWEGNEQFF.

The genes are TRBV19 and TRBJ2-7, with TRBD2 matching 13 bases. This CDR3 contains 19 residues. Trimming took 9 bases from V and 0 from J; bases not matched to a gene: 17. Germline V gene data show CDR1 as LNHDA and CDR2 as SQIVND (reference sequence). CDR3 sequence reads: CARALMLTSGRPHSYEQYF. CDR3 bases: TGTGCCAGAGCCCTCATGTTGACTAGCGGGAGGCCGCACTCCTACGAGCAGTACTTC.

The CDR3 is CASPSRGHSGNTIYF. In DNA, the CDR3 is TGTGCCAGCCCCAGCAGGGGCCATTCTGGAAACACCATATATTTT. The V call is TRBV5-6, the J call TRBJ1-3; maybe TRBD1 (6 bases). The germline V gene has CDR1 SGHDT and CDR2 YYEEEE. Trimming took 7 bases from V and 1 from J, leaving 15 bases between them. The CDR3 consists of 15 residues.